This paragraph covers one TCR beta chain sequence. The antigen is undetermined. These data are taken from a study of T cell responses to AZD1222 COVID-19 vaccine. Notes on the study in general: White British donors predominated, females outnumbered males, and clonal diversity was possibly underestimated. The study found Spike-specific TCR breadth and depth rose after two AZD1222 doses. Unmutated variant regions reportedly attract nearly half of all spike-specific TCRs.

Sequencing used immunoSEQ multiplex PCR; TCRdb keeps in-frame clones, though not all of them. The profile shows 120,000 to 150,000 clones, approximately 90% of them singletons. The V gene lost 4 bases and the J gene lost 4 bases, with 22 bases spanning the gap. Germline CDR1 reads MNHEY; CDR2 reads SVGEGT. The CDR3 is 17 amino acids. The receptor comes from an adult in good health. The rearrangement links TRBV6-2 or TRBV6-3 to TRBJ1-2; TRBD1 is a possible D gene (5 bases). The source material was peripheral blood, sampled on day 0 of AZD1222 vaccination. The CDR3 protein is CASSSTTTDLPLYGYTF. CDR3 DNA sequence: TGTGCCAGCAGTTCCACCACGACAGACTTACCACTCTATGGCTACACCTTC.